The T cell receptor (beta chain) described here comes from a study of CD8 T cells in ankylosing spondylitis. In regard to this clonotype: As yet, its antigen is unknown.

Study outcomes and limitations: Within ankylosing spondylitis blood, a TCR beta motif made up of seven or eight highly homologous variants appeared to be characteristic. There was reportedly significant enrichment of clones that were disease-linked in matched ankylosing spondylitis synovial fluid. Clones that were linked to disease were CD8+ and were relatively rare in peripheral blood.

This CDR3 contains 16 residues. The V gene lost 7 bases and the J gene lost 5 bases, with 24 bases spanning the gap. CDR1 is MNHNS, CDR2 SASEGT, per germline. Making the TCR beta libraries involved quantitative 5'-RACE with molecular barcodes. TCRdb passed the 5' RACE reads through MiXCR, listing each CDR3 protein once. The sample gives about 330,000 distinct CDR3 sequences, 6.5% to 10% of which show up once; roughly 15% is in the top ten. V gene TRBV6-1 combines with J gene TRBJ2-7, with D perhaps given as TRBD1 or TRBD2 (6 bases each). The sequenced sample was blood, either unsorted or a sorted T cell fraction (not recorded which). This TCR was sampled from a male donor with ankylosing spondylitis. CDR3 DNA sequence: TGTGCCAGCATCCCCGGGGCGGGACACCTGTCCCACGAGCAGTACTTC. Protein: CASIPGAGHLSHEQYF.